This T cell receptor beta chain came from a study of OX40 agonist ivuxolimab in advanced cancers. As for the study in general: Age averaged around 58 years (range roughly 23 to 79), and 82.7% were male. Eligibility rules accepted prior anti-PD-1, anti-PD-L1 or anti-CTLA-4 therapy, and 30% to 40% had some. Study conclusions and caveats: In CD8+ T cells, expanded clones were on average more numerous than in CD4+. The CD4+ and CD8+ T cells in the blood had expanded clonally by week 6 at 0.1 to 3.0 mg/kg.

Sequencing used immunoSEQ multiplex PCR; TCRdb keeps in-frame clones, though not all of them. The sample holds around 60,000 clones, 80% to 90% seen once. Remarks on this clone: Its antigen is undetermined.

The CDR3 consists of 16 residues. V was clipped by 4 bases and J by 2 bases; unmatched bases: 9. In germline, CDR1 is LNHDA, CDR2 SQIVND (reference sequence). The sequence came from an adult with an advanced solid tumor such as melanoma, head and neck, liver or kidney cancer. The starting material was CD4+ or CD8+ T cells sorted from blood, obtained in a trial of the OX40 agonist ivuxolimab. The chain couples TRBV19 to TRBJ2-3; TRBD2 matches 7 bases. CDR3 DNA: TGTGCCAGTAGTAGAGGCGGGAGAGGGGTCACAGATACGCAGTATTTT. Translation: CASSRGGRGVTDTQYF.